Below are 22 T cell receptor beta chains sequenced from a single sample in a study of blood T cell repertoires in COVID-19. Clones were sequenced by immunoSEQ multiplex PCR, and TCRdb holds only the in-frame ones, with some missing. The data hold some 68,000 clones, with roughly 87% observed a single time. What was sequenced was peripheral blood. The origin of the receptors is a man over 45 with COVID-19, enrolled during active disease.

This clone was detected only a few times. CDR3 sequence: CAWSWGGSGNTIYF. The CDR3 nucleotides read TGTGCCTGGAGTTGGGGGGGCTCTGGAAACACCATATATTTT. V usage is TRBV30 and J usage is TRBJ1-3; D might be TRBD1 (5 bases). CDR1 and CDR2 from the germline V gene are GTSNPN and SVGIG (reference sequence). The CDR3 totals 14 residues. Between the trimmed V and J ends, which lost 2 bases and 0 bases, there was a span of 8 bases.

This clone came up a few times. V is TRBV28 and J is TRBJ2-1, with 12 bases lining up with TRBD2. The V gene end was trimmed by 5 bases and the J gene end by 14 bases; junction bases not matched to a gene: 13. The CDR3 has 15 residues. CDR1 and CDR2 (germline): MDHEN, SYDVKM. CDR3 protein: CASSLRKLAGGREFF. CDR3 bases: TGTGCCAGCAGTCTAAGGAAACTAGCGGGAGGTCGGGAGTTCTTC. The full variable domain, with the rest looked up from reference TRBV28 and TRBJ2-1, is DVKVTQSSRYLVKRTGEKVFLECVQDMDHENMFWYRQDPGLGLRLIYFSYDVKMKEKGDIPEGYSVSREKKERFSLILESASTNQTSMYLCASSLRKLAGGREFFGPGTRLTVL.

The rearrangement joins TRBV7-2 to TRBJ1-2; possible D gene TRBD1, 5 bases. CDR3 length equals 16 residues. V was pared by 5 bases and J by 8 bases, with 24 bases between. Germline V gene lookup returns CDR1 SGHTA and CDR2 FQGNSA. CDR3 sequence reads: CASSQRGGKSREGYTF. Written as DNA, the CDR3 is TGTGCCAGCAGCCAAAGGGGAGGGAAGTCGCGTGAGGGCTACACCTTC.

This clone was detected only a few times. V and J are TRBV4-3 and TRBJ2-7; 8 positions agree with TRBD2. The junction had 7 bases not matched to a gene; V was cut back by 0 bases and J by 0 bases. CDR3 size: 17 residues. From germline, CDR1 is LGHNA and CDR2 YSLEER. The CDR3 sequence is CASSQEPGGRISYEQYF. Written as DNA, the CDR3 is TGCGCCAGCAGCCAAGAACCCGGCGGGAGGATCTCCTACGAGCAGTACTTC.

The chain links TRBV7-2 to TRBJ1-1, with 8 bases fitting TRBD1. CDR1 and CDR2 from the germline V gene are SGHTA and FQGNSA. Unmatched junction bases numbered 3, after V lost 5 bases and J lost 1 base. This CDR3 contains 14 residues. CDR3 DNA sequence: TGTGCCAGCAGCCCACAGGGGGGGAACACTGAAGCTTTCTTT. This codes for CASSPQGGNTEAFF.

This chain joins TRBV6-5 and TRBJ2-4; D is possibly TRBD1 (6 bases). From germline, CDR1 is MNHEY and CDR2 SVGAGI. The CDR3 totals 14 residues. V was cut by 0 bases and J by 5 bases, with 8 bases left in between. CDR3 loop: CASSYSGTQNIQYF. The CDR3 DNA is TGTGCCAGCAGTTACTCCGGGACACAAAACATTCAGTACTTC.

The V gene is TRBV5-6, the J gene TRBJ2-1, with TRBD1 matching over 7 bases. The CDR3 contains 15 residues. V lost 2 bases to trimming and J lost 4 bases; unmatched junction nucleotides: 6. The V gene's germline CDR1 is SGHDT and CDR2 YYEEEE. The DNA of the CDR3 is TGTGCCAGCAGCTTCGGGCAGGGGGAGTACAATGAGCAGTTCTTC. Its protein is CASSFGQGEYNEQFF. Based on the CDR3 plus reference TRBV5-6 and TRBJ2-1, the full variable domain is DAGVTQSPTHLIKTRGQQVTLRCSPKSGHDTVSWYQQALGQGPQFIFQYYEEEERQRGNFPDRFSGHQFPNYSSELNVNALLLGDSALYLCASSFGQGEYNEQFFGPGTRLTVL.

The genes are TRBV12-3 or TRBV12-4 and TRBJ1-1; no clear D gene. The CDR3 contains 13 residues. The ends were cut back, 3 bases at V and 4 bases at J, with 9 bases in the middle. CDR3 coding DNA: TGTGCCAGCAGTTTGCCAGGCCTCACTGAAGCTTTCTTT. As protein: CASSLPGLTEAFF.

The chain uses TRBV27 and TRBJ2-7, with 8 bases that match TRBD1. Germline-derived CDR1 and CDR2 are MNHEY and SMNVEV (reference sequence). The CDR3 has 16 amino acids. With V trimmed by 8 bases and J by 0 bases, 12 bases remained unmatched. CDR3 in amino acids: CASLPLAQGASYEQYF. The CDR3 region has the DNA TGTGCCAGCCTCCCCCTGGCCCAGGGGGCCTCCTACGAGCAGTACTTC.

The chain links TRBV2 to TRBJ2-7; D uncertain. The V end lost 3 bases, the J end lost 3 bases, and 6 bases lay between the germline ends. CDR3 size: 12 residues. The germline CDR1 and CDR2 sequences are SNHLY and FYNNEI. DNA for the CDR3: TGTGCCAGCAGTGACAGGTACTACGAGCAGTACTTC. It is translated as CASSDRYYEQYF.

This CDR3 is CASFGRRRPPDTQYF. The CDR3 DNA reads TGTGCCAGCTTCGGGCGGAGGCGTCCCCCAGATACGCAGTATTTT. The chain couples TRBV2 to TRBJ2-3; D is possibly TRBD2 (5 bases). V was pared by 8 bases and J by 4 bases, with 19 bases between. Germline assignment: CDR1 SNHLY and CDR2 FYNNEI. The CDR3 contains 15 residues. Using reference TRBV2 and TRBJ2-3 for the parts outside the CDR3, the full variable domain is EPEVTQTPSHQVTQMGQEVILRCVPISNHLYFYWYRQILGQKVEFLVSFYNNEISEKSEIFDDQFSVERPDGSNFTLKIRSTKLEDSAMYFCASFGRRRPPDTQYFGPGTRLTVL.

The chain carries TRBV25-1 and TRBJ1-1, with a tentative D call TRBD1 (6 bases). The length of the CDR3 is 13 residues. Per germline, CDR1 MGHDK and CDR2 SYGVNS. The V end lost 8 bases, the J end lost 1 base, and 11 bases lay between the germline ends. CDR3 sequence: CASERTANTEAFF. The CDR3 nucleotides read TGTGCCAGCGAGCGGACAGCGAACACTGAAGCTTTCTTT.

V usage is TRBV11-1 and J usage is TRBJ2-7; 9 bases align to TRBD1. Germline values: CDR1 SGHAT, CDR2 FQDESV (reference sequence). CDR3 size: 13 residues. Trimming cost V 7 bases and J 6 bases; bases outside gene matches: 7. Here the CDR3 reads CASTRDREGEQYF. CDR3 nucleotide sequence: TGTGCCAGCACCCGGGACAGGGAGGGCGAGCAGTACTTC. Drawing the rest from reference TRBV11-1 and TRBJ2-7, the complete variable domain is EAEVAQSPRYKITEKSQAVAFWCDPISGHATLYWYRQILGQGPELLVQFQDESVVDDSQLPKDRFSAERLKGVDSTLKIQPAELGDSAMYLCASTRDREGEQYFGPGTRLTVT.

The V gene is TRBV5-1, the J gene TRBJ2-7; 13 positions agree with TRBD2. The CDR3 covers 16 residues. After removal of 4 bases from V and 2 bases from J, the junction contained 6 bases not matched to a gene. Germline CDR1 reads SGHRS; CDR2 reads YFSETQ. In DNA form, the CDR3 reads TGCGCCAGCAGCGTGACCGGGACTAGCGGGGCCTACGAGCAGTACTTC. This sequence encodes CASSVTGTSGAYEQYF.

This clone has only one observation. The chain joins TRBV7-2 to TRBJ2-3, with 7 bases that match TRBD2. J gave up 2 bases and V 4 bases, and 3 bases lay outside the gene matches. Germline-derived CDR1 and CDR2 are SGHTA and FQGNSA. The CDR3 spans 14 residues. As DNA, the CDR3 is TGTGCCAGCAGCTCCGGGACTACCACAGATACGCAGTATTTT. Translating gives CASSSGTTTDTQYF.

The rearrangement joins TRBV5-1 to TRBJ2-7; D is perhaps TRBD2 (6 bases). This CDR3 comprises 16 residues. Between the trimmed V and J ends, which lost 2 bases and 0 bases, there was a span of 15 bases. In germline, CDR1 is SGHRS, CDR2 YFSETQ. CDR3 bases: TGCGCCAGCAGCTTCTTAGGACGGGACTCCTCCTACGAGCAGTACTTC. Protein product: CASSFLGRDSSYEQYF.

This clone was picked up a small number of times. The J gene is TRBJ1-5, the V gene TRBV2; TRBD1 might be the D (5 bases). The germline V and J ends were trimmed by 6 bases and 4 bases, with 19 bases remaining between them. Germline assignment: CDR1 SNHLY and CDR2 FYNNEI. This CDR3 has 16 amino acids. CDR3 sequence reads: CASRTSPTATNQPQHF. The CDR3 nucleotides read TGTGCCAGCAGGACCAGCCCGACAGCTACGAATCAGCCCCAGCATTTT.

The CDR3 reads CASSPSTRGSGANVLTF. CDR3 sequence (DNA): TGTGCCAGCTCACCCTCGACCCGCGGCTCTGGGGCCAACGTCCTGACTTTC. V and J are TRBV18 and TRBJ2-6; D is unresolved. The CDR3 has 17 amino acids. Per germline, CDR1 KGHSH and CDR2 LQKENI. V was pared by 3 bases and J by 0 bases, with 12 bases between. Together with reference TRBV18 and TRBJ2-6, the CDR3 gives the full variable domain: NAGVMQNPRHLVRRRGQEARLRCSPMKGHSHVYWYRQLPEEGLKFMVYLQKENIIDESGMPKERFSAEFPKEGPSILRIQQVVRGDSAAYFCASSPSTRGSGANVLTFGAGSRLTVL.

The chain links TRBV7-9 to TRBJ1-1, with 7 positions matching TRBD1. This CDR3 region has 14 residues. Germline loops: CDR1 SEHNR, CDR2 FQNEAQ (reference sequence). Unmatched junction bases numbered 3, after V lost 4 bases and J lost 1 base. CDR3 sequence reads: CASSSRTGNTEAFF. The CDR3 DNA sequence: TGTGCCAGCAGCTCAAGGACAGGGAACACTGAAGCTTTCTTT.

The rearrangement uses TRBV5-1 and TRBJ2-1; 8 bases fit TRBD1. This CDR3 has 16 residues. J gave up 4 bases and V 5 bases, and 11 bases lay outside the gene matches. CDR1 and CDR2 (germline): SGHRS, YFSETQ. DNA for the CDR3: TGCGCCAGCAGGGCAGGACAGGGCTCCCGGTACAATGAGCAGTTCTTC. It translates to CASRAGQGSRYNEQFF.

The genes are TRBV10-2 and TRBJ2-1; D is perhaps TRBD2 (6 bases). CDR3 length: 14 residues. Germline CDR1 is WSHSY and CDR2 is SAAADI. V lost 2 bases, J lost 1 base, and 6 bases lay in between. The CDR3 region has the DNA TGCGCCAGCAGTGAGGGGGGGTCCTACAATGAGCAGTTCTTC. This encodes CASSEGGSYNEQFF.

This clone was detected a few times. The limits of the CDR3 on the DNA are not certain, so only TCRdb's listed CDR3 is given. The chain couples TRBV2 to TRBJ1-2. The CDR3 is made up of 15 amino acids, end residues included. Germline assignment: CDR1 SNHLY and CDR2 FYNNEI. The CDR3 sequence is CASSTSDRGGDGYTF.